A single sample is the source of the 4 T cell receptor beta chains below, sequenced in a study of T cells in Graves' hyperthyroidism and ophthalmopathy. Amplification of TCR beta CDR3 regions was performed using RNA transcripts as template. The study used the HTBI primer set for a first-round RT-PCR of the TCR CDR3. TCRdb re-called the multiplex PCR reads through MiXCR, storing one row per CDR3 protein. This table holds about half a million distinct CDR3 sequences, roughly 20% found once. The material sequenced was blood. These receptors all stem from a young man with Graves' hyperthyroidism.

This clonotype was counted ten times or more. CDR3 sequence: CASSLSLYGGYGYTF. The CDR3 DNA follows: TGTGCCAGCAGCTTATCACTTTACGGGGGATATGGCTACACCTTC. This chain uses TRBV11-2 with TRBJ1-2; D is perhaps TRBD1 (5 bases). CDR1 is SGHAT and CDR2 is FQNNGV in the germline V gene. Trimming removed 2 bases at V and 5 bases at J, with 15 bases between. CDR3 length equals 15 residues. The variable domain in full, completed from reference TRBV11-2 and TRBJ1-2, reads EAGVAQSPRYKIIEKRQSVAFWCNPISGHATLYWYQQILGQGPKLLIQFQNNGVVDDSQLPKDRFSAERLKGVDSTLKIQPAKLEDSAVYLCASSLSLYGGYGYTFGSGTRLTVV.

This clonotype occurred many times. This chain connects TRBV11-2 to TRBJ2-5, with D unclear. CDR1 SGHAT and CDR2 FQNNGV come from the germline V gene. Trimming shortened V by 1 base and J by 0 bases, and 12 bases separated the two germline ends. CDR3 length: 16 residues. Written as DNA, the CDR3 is TGTGCCAGCAGCTTAGCGGCGGTCGGGTACCAAGAGACCCAGTACTTC. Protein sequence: CASSLAAVGYQETQYF.

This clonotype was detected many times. The CDR3 here is CASSLPRQGGETQYF. The CDR3 DNA sequence: TGCGCCAGCAGCCTACCAAGACAGGGAGGAGAGACCCAGTACTTC. The chain couples TRBV4-1 to TRBJ2-5; a possible D gene is TRBD1 (7 bases). The germline V gene has CDR1 MGHRA and CDR2 YSYEKL. V was shortened by 4 bases and J by 4 bases, with 16 bases between the two germline ends. This CDR3 comprises 15 residues.

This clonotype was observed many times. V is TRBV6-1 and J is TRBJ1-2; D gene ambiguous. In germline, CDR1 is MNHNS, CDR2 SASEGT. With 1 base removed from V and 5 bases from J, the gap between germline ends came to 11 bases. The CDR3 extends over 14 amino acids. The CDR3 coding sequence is TGTGCCAGCAGTGAAGGGATCAAGGGATATGGCTACACCTTC. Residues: CASSEGIKGYGYTF.